This passage covers 8 T cell receptor beta chains from one sample sequenced in a study of shared clonotypes between healthy human individuals. CD45RO-negative cells were positively selected for CCR7, leaving out terminally differentiated effector memory CD45RA+ cells. TCRdb keeps only in-frame clones here, not all; method: immunoSEQ multiplex PCR. This sample yields millions of clones, of which just over 90% are seen a single time; under 2% belongs to the top ten. Input material: naive CD8+ T cells from PBMCs. These receptors all come from a man aged 18 to 29 in good health. Some clones in this sample may be carry-over from other donors' samples.

The chain recombines TRBV7-9 with TRBJ2-5; the match to TRBD2 covers 9 bases. With V trimmed by 5 bases and J by 4 bases, 11 bases remained unmatched. The V gene's germline CDR1 is SEHNR and CDR2 FQNEAQ (reference sequence). The CDR3 is made up of 16 amino acids. Here the CDR3 reads CASSPPLAGKRETQYF. The CDR3 nucleotides are TGTGCCAGCAGCCCCCCGCTAGCGGGAAAGAGAGAGACCCAGTACTTC. Looking up the rest from reference TRBV7-9 and TRBJ2-5 gives the full variable domain: DTGVSQNPRHKITKRGQNVTFRCDPISEHNRLYWYRQTLGQGPEFLTYFQNEAQLEKSRLLSDRFSAERPKGSFSTLEIQRTEQGDSAMYLCASSPPLAGKRETQYFGPGTRLLVL.

V and J are TRBV2 and TRBJ2-7; 12 bases fit TRBD2. Germline assignment: CDR1 SNHLY and CDR2 FYNNEI. This CDR3 comprises 15 residues. Trimming took 2 bases from V and 3 from J; bases not matched to a gene: 2. CDR3 DNA sequence: TGTGCCAGCAGTGAAAGACTAGCGGGAGACTACGAGCAGTACTTC. As protein: CASSERLAGDYEQYF. Complete variable domain (other parts from reference TRBV2 and TRBJ2-7): EPEVTQTPSHQVTQMGQEVILRCVPISNHLYFYWYRQILGQKVEFLVSFYNNEISEKSEIFDDQFSVERPDGSNFTLKIRSTKLEDSAMYFCASSERLAGDYEQYFGPGTRLTVT.

The V and J genes are TRBV11-2 and TRBJ2-2; D might be TRBD1 (6 bases). The CDR3 consists of 15 residues. The germline gives CDR1 SGHAT, CDR2 FQNNGV. Trimming cost V 5 bases and J 7 bases, with 17 bases left between them. CDR3 nucleotides: TGTGCCAGCAGCGATACACAGGGAACGGACGGGGAGCTGTTTTTT. Protein: CASSDTQGTDGELFF.

J is TRBJ2-1 and V is TRBV7-9; the match to TRBD2 covers 7 bases. The germline CDR1 and CDR2 sequences are SEHNR and FQNEAQ (reference sequence). This CDR3 has 17 amino acids. V trimming: 0 bases; J trimming: 5 bases; junction bases outside the gene matches: 10. The CDR3 is CASSLALGGGPNNEQFF. CDR3 in DNA: TGTGCCAGCAGCTTAGCGCTCGGGGGAGGGCCCAACAATGAGCAGTTCTTC.

V gene TRBV9 combines with J gene TRBJ2-2; TRBD2 is a possible D gene (5 bases). Germline V gene lookup returns CDR1 SGDLS and CDR2 YYNGEE. Trimming stripped 0 bases from V and 8 bases from J, with 14 bases between. The CDR3 is made up of 15 amino acids. The CDR3 reads CASSVGGYLAGELFF. The CDR3 bases are TGTGCCAGCAGCGTAGGCGGGTATTTGGCGGGGGAGCTGTTTTTT.

This clone was detected once. The chain has TRBV27 and TRBJ2-1; perhaps D is TRBD1 or TRBD2 (5 bases each). This CDR3 is 14 amino acids long. The germline V gene has CDR1 MNHEY and CDR2 SMNVEV (reference sequence). With 3 bases removed from V and 10 bases from J, the gap between germline ends came to 16 bases. The CDR3 reads CASSFGTVVWEQFF. CDR3 DNA: TGTGCCAGCAGTTTTGGGACGGTCGTTTGGGAGCAGTTCTTC.

V usage is TRBV5-6 and J usage is TRBJ1-2; TRBD1 might be the D (5 bases). Per germline, CDR1 SGHDT and CDR2 YYEEEE. The CDR3 contains 14 residues. V was shortened by 0 bases and J by 4 bases, with 10 bases between the two germline ends. CDR3 DNA sequence: TGTGCCAGCAGCTTGGTGGGGACGGGCTATGGCTACACCTTC. It yields the protein CASSLVGTGYGYTF.

CDR3: CASSQRPGQGRDEQYF. CDR3 nucleotides: TGTGCCAGCAGCCAGAGACCGGGACAGGGGCGGGACGAGCAGTACTTC. This chain joins TRBV7-9 and TRBJ2-7; 10 bases line up with TRBD1. The CDR3 is 16 residues long. Germline V gives CDR1 SEHNR, CDR2 FQNEAQ (reference sequence). V dropped 5 bases and J dropped 5; count of bases not matched to a gene: 12.